The entry that follows covers one T cell receptor (beta chain) sequence. What it binds is not known. The TCRbeta library was prepared with unique molecular identifiers. TCRdb fed the PCR reads into MiXCR, producing one record per CDR3 protein. The profile shows a few hundred thousand distinct CDR3 sequences, approximately 42% of them singletons. The data are from a study of T-cell reconstitution after alpha-beta-depleted transplantation in children. Study-level findings and limits: High day-60 TCRbeta diversity in some patients came from surviving recipient T cells and thymic progenitors.

Losses at the gene ends were 4 bases for V and 12 bases for J; bases not matched to a gene: 7. The CDR3 totals 15 residues. Germline CDR1 MNHEY, CDR2 SMNVEV (reference sequence). Sequences were derived from PBMCs, sampled before TCRalphabeta/CD19-depleted stem cell transplant. The chain carries TRBV27 and TRBJ2-1; 15 bases line up with TRBD2. The clonotype originates from a girl aged 2-10 years with aplastic anemia, due to receive a stem cell transplant. Here the CDR3 reads CASSSGTSGRRGQFF. The CDR3 region has the DNA TGTGCCAGCAGTTCAGGGACTAGCGGGAGGAGGGGGCAGTTCTTC.